These T cell receptor beta chains were read from a single sample in a study of OX40 agonist ivuxolimab in advanced cancers. Using immunoSEQ multiplex PCR, the repertoire was profiled, and TCRdb retains in-frame clones only, with some absent. In the table there are over 30,000 clones, 85% to 95% of which are singletons. Sequencing was performed on CD4+ or CD8+ T cells sorted from blood, taken in a trial of the OX40 agonist ivuxolimab. These receptors all come from an adult with an advanced solid tumor such as melanoma, head and neck, liver or kidney cancer. The CDR3 runs from the conserved cysteine through the conserved F or W. Fields, in order: D gene, clone size, CDR3 length, J gene, V gene, CDR3 DNA, CDR3 protein. The D gene is left open where the match is weak. Size values are once, few and many counts, or a class for expanded clones, and some rows have none.

d_call: -
clone_size: -
cdr3_length: 13
j_call: TRBJ2-7
v_call: TRBV28
cdr3_nt: TGTGCCAGCAGTGCGGCCCCCTCCTACGAGCAGTACTTC
cdr3_aa: CASSAAPSYEQYF

d_call: -
clone_size: -
cdr3_length: 14
j_call: TRBJ2-7
v_call: TRBV5-1
cdr3_nt: TGCGCCAGCAGCCAAGGGACATCGACCTACGAGCAGTACTTC
cdr3_aa: CASSQGTSTYEQYF

d_call: -
clone_size: -
cdr3_length: 14
j_call: TRBJ2-3
v_call: TRBV29-1
cdr3_nt: TGCAGCGTTGATAGGGTGGGAGGCACAGATACGCAGTATTTT
cdr3_aa: CSVDRVGGTDTQYF

d_call: -
clone_size: once
cdr3_length: 14
j_call: TRBJ2-2
v_call: TRBV28
cdr3_nt: TGTGCCAGCAAGACAGGCCCTAACACCGGGGAGCTGTTTTTT
cdr3_aa: CASKTGPNTGELFF

d_call: TRBD1
clone_size: -
cdr3_length: 16
j_call: TRBJ2-2
v_call: TRBV5-4
cdr3_nt: TGTGCCAGCAGCGGGGGGCGGGACAGGTCAACCGGGGAGCTGTTTTTT
cdr3_aa: CASSGGRDRSTGELFF

d_call: -
clone_size: -
cdr3_length: 13
j_call: TRBJ1-6
v_call: TRBV16
cdr3_nt: TGTGCCAGCAGCCAATCCCAGGAGTCACCCCTCCACTTT
cdr3_aa: CASSQSQESPLHF

d_call: -
clone_size: -
cdr3_length: 12
j_call: TRBJ2-5
v_call: TRBV6-6
cdr3_nt: TGTGCCAGCAGTTACGGTGGAGAGACCCAGTACTTC
cdr3_aa: CASSYGGETQYF

d_call: -
clone_size: -
cdr3_length: 13
j_call: TRBJ2-7
v_call: TRBV5-8
cdr3_nt: TGTGCCAGCAGCCGCGGACCGGCCTACGAGCAGTACTTC
cdr3_aa: CASSRGPAYEQYF

d_call: -
clone_size: -
cdr3_length: 14
j_call: TRBJ1-2
v_call: TRBV2
cdr3_nt: TGTGCCAGCAGCCCCGGTTCAGCGTTCTATGGCTACACCTTC
cdr3_aa: CASSPGSAFYGYTF

d_call: -
clone_size: -
cdr3_length: 16
j_call: TRBJ1-2
v_call: TRBV19
cdr3_nt: TGTGCCAGTAGTATTGGGTTTGAGAGGGACCCAAATGGCTACACCTTC
cdr3_aa: CASSIGFERDPNGYTF

d_call: TRBD2
clone_size: -
cdr3_length: 18
j_call: TRBJ2-1
v_call: TRBV15
cdr3_nt: TGTGCCACCAGGGAATTGGCGGGGGGCTCCTACGTGCTTAATGAGCAGTTCTTC
cdr3_aa: CATRELAGGSYVLNEQFF

d_call: -
clone_size: -
cdr3_length: 15
j_call: TRBJ1-5
v_call: TRBV30
cdr3_nt: TGTGCCTGGAGTGCTCAGGGAAGTGGCAATCAGCCCCAGCATTTT
cdr3_aa: CAWSAQGSGNQPQHF

d_call: TRBD1
clone_size: -
cdr3_length: 19
j_call: TRBJ2-3
v_call: TRBV4-3
cdr3_nt: TGCGCCAGCAGCCTTGCGTGGAACTCCGGGACAGGGGCCACAGATACGCAGTATTTT
cdr3_aa: CASSLAWNSGTGATDTQYF

d_call: -
clone_size: -
cdr3_length: 16
j_call: TRBJ2-2
v_call: TRBV5-5
cdr3_nt: TGTGCCAGCAGCTTGTCGGGGGAGAGGGACACCGGGGAGCTGTTTTTT
cdr3_aa: CASSLSGERDTGELFF

d_call: TRBD1
clone_size: -
cdr3_length: 14
j_call: TRBJ2-3
v_call: TRBV30
cdr3_nt: TGTGCCTGGGGGACAGGGGGAACCACAGATACGCAGTATTTT
cdr3_aa: CAWGTGGTTDTQYF

d_call: TRBD1
clone_size: -
cdr3_length: 12
j_call: TRBJ2-7
v_call: TRBV11-2
cdr3_nt: TGTGCCAGCAGCTTAGAGGATGACAGGGGGTACTTC
cdr3_aa: CASSLEDDRGYF

d_call: TRBD2
clone_size: -
cdr3_length: 14
j_call: TRBJ2-7
v_call: TRBV28
cdr3_nt: TGTGCCAGCACCCCGACTAGCGCCTACTACGAGCAGTACTTC
cdr3_aa: CASTPTSAYYEQYF

d_call: -
clone_size: -
cdr3_length: 15
j_call: TRBJ1-6
v_call: TRBV2
cdr3_nt: TGTGCCAGCAGTGAGTCCAGCTCCTATAATTCACCCCTCCACTTT
cdr3_aa: CASSESSSYNSPLHF

d_call: -
clone_size: -
cdr3_length: 17
j_call: TRBJ2-5
v_call: TRBV21-1
cdr3_nt: TGTGCCAGCAGCCCTGGGACTAGCGGGGGGGCCGTTGAGACCCAGTACTTC
cdr3_aa: CASSPGTSGGAVETQYF

d_call: TRBD2
clone_size: -
cdr3_length: 15
j_call: TRBJ2-1
v_call: TRBV7-9
cdr3_nt: TGTGCCAGCAGCTTAGGCGGGGGGGCCTGGAATGAGCAGTTCTTC
cdr3_aa: CASSLGGGAWNEQFF

d_call: TRBD1
clone_size: once
cdr3_length: 15
j_call: TRBJ1-2
v_call: TRBV6-6
cdr3_nt: TGTGCCAGCACCGAGGACAGGGGGAATCTCTATGGCTACACCTTC
cdr3_aa: CASTEDRGNLYGYTF

d_call: TRBD1
clone_size: -
cdr3_length: 14
j_call: TRBJ2-7
v_call: TRBV7-3
cdr3_nt: TGTGCCAGAATGGGAAGACAGGGGGCCTACGAGCAGTACTTC
cdr3_aa: CARMGRQGAYEQYF

d_call: TRBD2
clone_size: -
cdr3_length: 17
j_call: TRBJ2-1
v_call: TRBV6-1
cdr3_nt: TGTGCCAGCAGTGATTCAGCGGGAGCTTCAACCTACAATGAGCAGTTCTTC
cdr3_aa: CASSDSAGASTYNEQFF

d_call: -
clone_size: -
cdr3_length: 15
j_call: TRBJ2-1
v_call: TRBV7-9
cdr3_nt: TGTGCCAGCAGCTTAAGAGGGGAATGGTACAATGAGCAGTTCTTC
cdr3_aa: CASSLRGEWYNEQFF

d_call: -
clone_size: -
cdr3_length: 15
j_call: TRBJ1-1
v_call: TRBV5-1
cdr3_nt: TGCGCCAGCAGCACCTCAGGGAGTGGAAACACTGAAGCTTTCTTT
cdr3_aa: CASSTSGSGNTEAFF

d_call: TRBD1
clone_size: -
cdr3_length: 14
j_call: TRBJ1-5
v_call: TRBV5-8
cdr3_nt: TGTGCCAGCAGCCGCCGGGACAGGGATCAGCCCCAGCATTTT
cdr3_aa: CASSRRDRDQPQHF

d_call: -
clone_size: few
cdr3_length: 18
j_call: TRBJ2-1
v_call: TRBV5-6
cdr3_nt: TGTGCCAGCAGCTCCGGTGAGCTTACAGGGCCCCGTTTGAATGAGCAGTTCTTC
cdr3_aa: CASSSGELTGPRLNEQFF

d_call: -
clone_size: -
cdr3_length: 11
j_call: TRBJ1-1
v_call: TRBV6-5
cdr3_nt: TGTGCCAGTAGGACCGACAGTGAAGCTTTCTTT
cdr3_aa: CASRTDSEAFF

d_call: -
clone_size: -
cdr3_length: 13
j_call: TRBJ1-5
v_call: TRBV30
cdr3_nt: TGTGCCTGGAGTCGTGTAAGGGATCAGCCCCAGCATTTT
cdr3_aa: CAWSRVRDQPQHF

d_call: -
clone_size: -
cdr3_length: 15
j_call: TRBJ2-2
v_call: TRBV5-4
cdr3_nt: TGTGCCAGCAGCTCCCCTGGGGTTGGCACCGGGGAGCTGTTTTTT
cdr3_aa: CASSSPGVGTGELFF

d_call: TRBD2
clone_size: -
cdr3_length: 16
j_call: TRBJ2-4
v_call: TRBV9
cdr3_nt: TGTGCCAGCAGCGTTGATAGCGGGGGGGCCGGGAACATTCAGTACTTC
cdr3_aa: CASSVDSGGAGNIQYF

d_call: TRBD2
clone_size: -
cdr3_length: 15
j_call: TRBJ2-3
v_call: TRBV30
cdr3_nt: TGTGCCTGGAGCCCTGGGACTAGCGGCACAGATACGCAGTATTTT
cdr3_aa: CAWSPGTSGTDTQYF

d_call: TRBD2
clone_size: -
cdr3_length: 14
j_call: TRBJ2-3
v_call: TRBV29-1
cdr3_nt: TGCAGCGTTGGGACTAGCGGGAGGGCAGATACGCAGTATTTT
cdr3_aa: CSVGTSGRADTQYF

d_call: TRBD2
clone_size: -
cdr3_length: 16
j_call: TRBJ2-1
v_call: TRBV7-2
cdr3_nt: TGTGCCAGCAGCTCCCGGGGAGCGGGGGTGTACAATGAGCAGTTCTTC
cdr3_aa: CASSSRGAGVYNEQFF

d_call: TRBD2
clone_size: -
cdr3_length: 15
j_call: TRBJ2-3
v_call: TRBV9
cdr3_nt: TGTGCCAGCAGCCCCGGGGGGGAGTCCCCAGATACGCAGTATTTT
cdr3_aa: CASSPGGESPDTQYF

d_call: -
clone_size: once
cdr3_length: 15
j_call: TRBJ1-4
v_call: TRBV11-2
cdr3_nt: TGTGCCAGCAGCCAGGGACATTCGGTCCCGGAAAGACTGTTTTTT
cdr3_aa: CASSQGHSVPERLFF

d_call: TRBD2
clone_size: -
cdr3_length: 15
j_call: TRBJ2-5
v_call: TRBV4-2
cdr3_nt: TGTGCCAGCAGCCAGGGAGGGACCGGGCAAGAGACCCAGTACTTC
cdr3_aa: CASSQGGTGQETQYF

d_call: -
clone_size: -
cdr3_length: 13
j_call: TRBJ2-2
v_call: TRBV6-5
cdr3_nt: TGTGCCAGCACCAATTTTAACACCGGGGAGCTGTTTTTT
cdr3_aa: CASTNFNTGELFF

d_call: -
clone_size: few
cdr3_length: 14
j_call: TRBJ2-2
v_call: TRBV7-3
cdr3_nt: TGTGCCAGCAGCCGGGACGCCCTCACCGGGGAGCTGTTTTTT
cdr3_aa: CASSRDALTGELFF

d_call: -
clone_size: -
cdr3_length: 17
j_call: TRBJ2-6
v_call: TRBV12-5
cdr3_nt: TGTGCTAGTGGTTTGCCCTCAGGACAGTCGGGGGCCAACGTCCTGACTTTC
cdr3_aa: CASGLPSGQSGANVLTF

d_call: -
clone_size: -
cdr3_length: 12
j_call: TRBJ1-1
v_call: TRBV30
cdr3_nt: TGTGCCTGCTCGCCGTTAGGTACTGAAGCTTTCTTT
cdr3_aa: CACSPLGTEAFF

d_call: -
clone_size: -
cdr3_length: 14
j_call: TRBJ1-2
v_call: TRBV19
cdr3_nt: TGTGCCAGTAGTATTGGAACGGGACCCTATGGCTACACCTTC
cdr3_aa: CASSIGTGPYGYTF

d_call: -
clone_size: -
cdr3_length: 16
j_call: TRBJ1-1
v_call: TRBV28
cdr3_nt: TGTGCCAGCCAAAGCTCACAATTCGGGTACAACACTGAAGCTTTCTTT
cdr3_aa: CASQSSQFGYNTEAFF

d_call: TRBD2
clone_size: -
cdr3_length: 15
j_call: TRBJ2-1
v_call: TRBV29-1
cdr3_nt: TGCAGCGTTGAAGCGTCGAGCGGGGGGACCAATGAGCAGTTCTTC
cdr3_aa: CSVEASSGGTNEQFF

d_call: -
clone_size: -
cdr3_length: 14
j_call: TRBJ1-1
v_call: TRBV6-5
cdr3_nt: TGTGCCAGCAGCCGGGAGGAGGGATGGACTGAAGCTTTCTTT
cdr3_aa: CASSREEGWTEAFF

d_call: -
clone_size: -
cdr3_length: 12
j_call: TRBJ1-5
v_call: TRBV7-2
cdr3_nt: TGTGCCAGCAGCTTAGTCCATCAGCCCCAGCATTTT
cdr3_aa: CASSLVHQPQHF

d_call: -
clone_size: -
cdr3_length: 14
j_call: TRBJ2-5
v_call: TRBV18
cdr3_nt: TGTGCCAGCTCACCACCGTTTCAACAAGAGACCCAGTACTTC
cdr3_aa: CASSPPFQQETQYF

d_call: TRBD1
clone_size: -
cdr3_length: 15
j_call: TRBJ1-1
v_call: TRBV25-1
cdr3_nt: TGTGCCAGCAGTGAAGGGACAGGGGTAGGCACTGAAGCTTTCTTT
cdr3_aa: CASSEGTGVGTEAFF

d_call: -
clone_size: -
cdr3_length: 11
j_call: TRBJ1-2
v_call: TRBV30
cdr3_nt: TGTGCCTGGAGTCGAGGGACTGGCTACACCTTC
cdr3_aa: CAWSRGTGYTF

d_call: -
clone_size: once
cdr3_length: 14
j_call: TRBJ2-5
v_call: TRBV7-8
cdr3_nt: TGTGCCAGCAGCTTAGATCGGACACTAGGGACCCAGTACTTC
cdr3_aa: CASSLDRTLGTQYF

d_call: -
clone_size: -
cdr3_length: 13
j_call: TRBJ1-6
v_call: TRBV15
cdr3_nt: TGTGCCACCAGCAGAGAGGTGGGTACACCCCTCCACTTT
cdr3_aa: CATSREVGTPLHF